One and the same sample provided the 18 T cell receptor beta chains below, sequenced in a study of blood T cells in healthy people across ages. The second PCR ran roughly 7 to 12 cycles with a sample-barcoded 5' primer and J-beta primers. From the 5' RACE reads, TCRdb called clonotypes with MiXCR, one entry per CDR3 protein. The profile shows 1.5 million to 2 million distinct CDR3 sequences, roughly 49% of them singletons. The sequencing sample was made of blood. Every receptor here comes from a woman in her 40s in good health.

V usage is TRBV28 and J usage is TRBJ2-4, with unresolved D. Germline lookup yields CDR1 MDHEN and CDR2 SYDVKM. The CDR3 length is 15 residues. V lost 6 bases and J 1 base, leaving 13 bases between the germline ends. The CDR3 here is CASSDWLGAKNIQYF. The CDR3 DNA reads TGTGCCAGCAGCGACTGGTTGGGGGCCAAAAACATTCAGTACTTC.

This clonotype was seen more than once but under ten times. The chain joins TRBV6-5 to TRBJ2-5; D tentatively fits TRBD1 or TRBD2 (5 bases each). Gene TRBJ2-7 matches the end of the DNA better, so the J call may be wrong. The germline gives CDR1 MNHEY, CDR2 SVGAGI. The CDR3 runs 17 residues. This chain's CDR3 is CASSQKSPGPLSYEQYF. CDR3 bases: TGTGCCAGCAGTCAAAAATCCCCGGGACCCCTGTCCTACGAGCAGTACTTC.

The rearrangement uses TRBV20-1 and TRBJ2-1; TRBD2 aligns across 9 bases. Matching the DNA end better, TRBJ2-7 makes the J call doubtful. This CDR3 region has 13 residues. Germline lookup yields CDR1 DFQATT and CDR2 SNEGSKA (reference sequence). In DNA, the CDR3 is TGCAGTGCTAGGGGACTAGCCTATTACGAGCAGTACTTC. This encodes CSARGLAYYEQYF.

This sequence joins TRBV7-9 and TRBJ1-5, with a weak D call TRBD1 (6 bases). The germline V gene encodes CDR1 SEHNR and CDR2 FQNEAQ (reference sequence). The V end lost 2 bases, the J end lost 2 bases, and 10 bases lay between the germline ends. The CDR3 extends over 15 amino acids. CDR3 in DNA: TGTGCCAGCAGCTTATCAGGGGTAGGCAATCAGCCCCAGCATTTT. As protein: CASSLSGVGNQPQHF.

J is TRBJ2-7 and V is TRBV4-3; D tentatively reads TRBD1 or TRBD2 (5 bases each). V was pared by 4 bases and J by 7 bases, with 20 bases between. This CDR3 is built from 15 residues. Germline CDR1 LGHNA, CDR2 YSLEER. Written as DNA, the CDR3 is TGCGCCAGCAGCCCATCCGGGACGCCGAGCAATGAGCAGTACTTC. As protein: CASSPSGTPSNEQYF.

This clonotype was counted a few times. The rearrangement links TRBV4-1 to TRBJ2-3; D may be TRBD2 (6 bases). Trimming cost V 0 bases and J 1 base, with 11 bases left between them. CDR1 MGHRA and CDR2 YSYEKL come from the germline V gene. This CDR3 comprises 16 residues. This CDR3 reads CASSQERRGGTDTQYF. In nucleotides, the CDR3 is TGCGCCAGCAGCCAAGAGCGGCGGGGCGGCACAGATACGCAGTATTTT.

Worth noting for this clonotype: The germline gene is not matched at one end of the junction; a read error may be the cause. V and J are TRBV5-1 and TRBJ2-5, with unresolved D. Germline loops: CDR1 SGHRS, CDR2 YFSETQ. The CDR3 spans 11 residues. The chain's CDR3 is CASSRNNEQYF. CDR3 DNA sequence: TGTGCCAGCAGCCGAAATAATGAGCAGTACTTC.

This clonotype was detected ten times or more. V gene TRBV5-6 combines with J gene TRBJ2-4, with D possibly TRBD2 on 6 matching bases. V was trimmed by 3 bases and J by 2 bases, leaving 9 bases between them. Germline CDR1 is SGHDT and CDR2 is YYEEEE. This CDR3 has 14 amino acids. CDR3 bases: TGTGCCAGCAGCTATGGGGGGACCAAAAACATTCAGTACTTC. It codes for CASSYGGTKNIQYF.

V usage is TRBV6-6 and J usage is TRBJ2-1, with D tentatively TRBD1 or TRBD2 (6 bases each). The CDR3 is 16 amino acids. Germline assignment: CDR1 MNHNY and CDR2 SVGAGI (reference sequence). With 7 bases removed from V and 5 bases from J, the gap between germline ends came to 21 bases. The CDR3 nucleotides are TGTGCCAGCACCCAAGGAGGGGGGCTAGTAAACAATGAGCAGTTCTTC. Amino acids: CASTQGGGLVNNEQFF.

This chain connects TRBV4-3 to TRBJ2-5; 11 bases fit TRBD2. Germline lookup yields CDR1 LGHNA and CDR2 YSLEER. The V and J ends lost 2 bases and 11 bases, in that order; junction bases with no gene match: 13. The CDR3 sequence is 16 residues long. The CDR3 region is CASSQPTSGKNNEQYF. CDR3 bases: TGCGCCAGCAGCCAACCGACTAGCGGGAAGAACAATGAGCAGTACTTC.

This clonotype was seen a handful of times. The rearrangement joins TRBV29-1 to TRBJ2-3, with D perhaps TRBD1 (6 bases). CDR3 length: 13 residues. V lost 4 bases and J lost 5, with 13 bases in between. The germline V gene encodes CDR1 SQVTM and CDR2 ANQGSEA. The CDR3: CSVVAGAGDTQYF. In DNA, the CDR3 is TGCAGCGTTGTGGCAGGGGCAGGAGATACGCAGTATTTT.

The chain joins TRBV11-2 to TRBJ2-5, with 13 bases fitting TRBD2. Germline values: CDR1 SGHAT, CDR2 FQNNGV. J was trimmed by 7 bases and V by 6 bases; bases with no gene match: 11. CDR3 size: 16 residues. The CDR3 bases are TGTGCCAGCAGTCTCCGCCGGACTAGCGGGGGAGTGACCCAGTACTTC. Translated, it gives CASSLRRTSGGVTQYF.

A few counts support this clonotype. The chain uses TRBV5-1 and TRBJ2-7; TRBD2 aligns across 8 bases. J gave up 6 bases and V 0 bases, and 8 bases lay outside the gene matches. This CDR3 spans 15 amino acids. Germline assignment: CDR1 SGHRS and CDR2 YFSETQ. The CDR3 coding sequence is TGCGCCAGCAGCTTGGAAGTAGCGGGGCTAGGCGAGCAGTACTTC. Protein sequence: CASSLEVAGLGEQYF.

This chain joins TRBV19 and TRBJ1-5; tentatively, D is TRBD1 (5 bases). CDR1 and CDR2 from the germline V gene are LNHDA and SQIVND (reference sequence). With 2 bases removed from V and 3 bases from J, the gap between germline ends came to 14 bases. The CDR3 is 16 residues long. CDR3 in DNA: TGTGCCAGTAGTATACACCAGGGAGGGTACAATCAGCCCCAGCATTTT. This gives the protein CASSIHQGGYNQPQHF.

The rearrangement joins TRBV28 to TRBJ2-7; 8 positions match TRBD1. V lost 3 bases to trimming and J lost 1 base; unmatched junction nucleotides: 14. The CDR3 consists of 18 residues. Germline values: CDR1 MDHEN, CDR2 SYDVKM. This CDR3 reads CASSFDLTDRVVSYEQYF. Written as DNA, the CDR3 is TGTGCCAGCAGTTTCGACCTAACGGACAGGGTGGTGTCCTACGAGCAGTACTTC.

V gene TRBV11-2 combines with J gene TRBJ1-2; 7 bases align to TRBD1. The CDR3 runs to 14 residues. J was trimmed by 5 bases and V by 5 bases; bases with no gene match: 8. Germline V gives CDR1 SGHAT, CDR2 FQNNGV. CDR3: CASSPSGQVYGYTF. The CDR3 nucleotides read TGTGCCAGCAGCCCCTCTGGACAGGTTTATGGCTACACCTTC.

This clonotype was found a few times. V is TRBV29-1 and J is TRBJ2-5, with D possibly called TRBD1 or TRBD2 (5 bases each). This CDR3 has 14 amino acids. Germline CDR1 and CDR2: SQVTM and ANQGSEA. With 6 bases removed from V and 1 base from J, the gap between germline ends came to 15 bases. DNA of the CDR3: TGCAGCGTGGGGGTCTCGGGCCTCCAAGAGACCCAGTACTTC. This translates into CSVGVSGLQETQYF.

CDR3 sequence (DNA): TGTGCCAGCAGCCAAGGGCAGGGGCGCTCCTACAATGAGCAGTTCTTC. This encodes CASSQGQGRSYNEQFF. The chain couples TRBV3-1 to TRBJ2-1; D perhaps matches TRBD1 (6 bases). The CDR3 consists of 16 residues. Germline CDR1 is LGHDT and CDR2 is YNNKEL (reference sequence). The V and J ends lost 1 base and 0 bases respectively, with 10 bases between them.